This T cell receptor beta chain was identified during a study of CD8 T cells in ankylosing spondylitis. This clonotype was observed many times. Its antigen is still unknown. Preparation of TCR beta libraries was done by quantitative 5'-RACE with molecular barcodes. TCRdb analysed the 5' RACE reads with MiXCR anew, one entry per CDR3 protein. The table lists about 840,000 distinct CDR3 sequences, 10% to 15% of them singletons. Study results and caveats: Ankylosing spondylitis blood seemed to carry a telltale TCR beta motif made of roughly 8 highly homologous variants. Matched ankylosing spondylitis synovial fluid reportedly showed significant enrichment of disease-linked clones.

Material for sequencing was blood, either unsorted or a sorted T cell fraction (not recorded which). This clonotype was sampled from a male donor with ankylosing spondylitis.

The CDR3 nucleotides are TGTGCCAGCAGCCAAGATACTCGAACAGGGACCTTCTACGAGCAGTACTTC. Its translation: CASSQDTRTGTFYEQYF. The V and J genes are TRBV4-2 and TRBJ2-7; TRBD1 is a possible D gene (6 bases). Per germline, CDR1 LGHNA and CDR2 YNFKEQ. The CDR3 consists of 17 residues. V gave up 0 bases and J gave up 3 bases, with 18 bases separating them.